This is a list of T cell receptor beta chains from one sample in a study of blood T cell repertoires in COVID-19. Produced via immunoSEQ multiplex PCR; TCRdb's table is partial and in-frame only. The sample contains approximately 69,000 clones, over 75% of which appear only once. Material: peripheral blood. The receptors derive from a man aged 50 or older with acute or convalescent COVID-19. CDR3s include the opening cysteine and the closing phenylalanine or tryptophan. Each record gives: V gene, clone size, D gene, J gene, CDR3 protein, CDR3 DNA. A D gene is named only where the DNA matches it firmly. Rows may omit the clone size; those that give it use once, few, many or a size class.

v_call: TRBV9
clone_size: .
d_call: TRBD2
j_call: TRBJ2-3
cdr3_aa: CASSPWTSGAGEDTQYF
cdr3_nt: TGTGCCAGCAGCCCCTGGACTAGCGGGGCGGGTGAAGATACGCAGTATTTT

v_call: TRBV9
clone_size: .
d_call: .
j_call: TRBJ2-2
cdr3_aa: CASSRPQGNTGELFF
cdr3_nt: TGTGCCAGCAGCCGACCGCAGGGAAACACCGGGGAGCTGTTTTTT

v_call: TRBV30
clone_size: .
d_call: .
j_call: TRBJ1-1
cdr3_aa: CAWSVFETEAFF
cdr3_nt: TGTGCCTGGAGTGTATTTGAGACTGAAGCTTTCTTT

v_call: TRBV29-1
clone_size: once
d_call: TRBD1
j_call: TRBJ2-1
cdr3_aa: CSAAWTGVVSSYNEQFF
cdr3_nt: TGCAGCGCCGCTTGGACAGGGGTTGTTAGCTCCTACAATGAGCAGTTCTTC

v_call: TRBV6-5
clone_size: .
d_call: .
j_call: TRBJ1-6
cdr3_aa: CASSYSLAYNSPLHF
cdr3_nt: TGTGCCAGCAGTTACTCTCTCGCCTATAATTCACCCCTCCACTTT

v_call: TRBV28
clone_size: .
d_call: TRBD1
j_call: TRBJ1-4
cdr3_aa: CASRDSRDRVEKLFF
cdr3_nt: TGTGCCAGCAGGGATAGTAGGGACAGGGTCGAAAAACTGTTTTTT

v_call: TRBV5-1
clone_size: .
d_call: TRBD1
j_call: TRBJ1-3
cdr3_aa: CASSLGQGKSGNTIYF
cdr3_nt: TGCGCCAGCAGCTTGGGACAGGGAAAATCTGGAAACACCATATATTTT

v_call: TRBV18
clone_size: .
d_call: TRBD1
j_call: TRBJ1-1
cdr3_aa: CASSPLTGGTYMNTEAFF
cdr3_nt: TGTGCCAGCTCACCTCTGACAGGGGGGACCTACATGAACACTGAAGCTTTCTTT

v_call: TRBV7-8
clone_size: .
d_call: .
j_call: TRBJ1-1
cdr3_aa: CASSLLVRDTEAFF
cdr3_nt: TGTGCCAGCAGCTTACTGGTTCGGGACACTGAAGCTTTCTTT

v_call: TRBV3-1/TRBV3-2
clone_size: .
d_call: .
j_call: TRBJ2-1
cdr3_aa: CASSQGTNLYNEQFF
cdr3_nt: TGTGCCAGCAGCCAAGGGACTAACCTCTACAATGAGCAGTTCTTC

v_call: TRBV25-1
clone_size: .
d_call: .
j_call: TRBJ1-2
cdr3_aa: CASSEFGTPLTF
cdr3_nt: TGTGCCAGCAGTGAATTCGGGACTCCTCTCACCTTC

v_call: TRBV7-2
clone_size: .
d_call: .
j_call: TRBJ2-1
cdr3_aa: CASSPQRGYEQFF
cdr3_nt: TGTGCCAGCAGCCCGCAGCGCGGGTATGAGCAGTTCTTC

v_call: TRBV5-1
clone_size: .
d_call: .
j_call: TRBJ2-7
cdr3_aa: CASSAAYEQYF
cdr3_nt: TGCGCCAGCAGCGCAGCCTACGAGCAGTACTTC

v_call: TRBV6-1
clone_size: .
d_call: TRBD2
j_call: TRBJ2-7
cdr3_aa: CASSEGPLAGGKQYF
cdr3_nt: TGTGCCAGCAGTGAAGGGCCCCTAGCGGGGGGAAAGCAGTACTTC

v_call: TRBV7-9
clone_size: .
d_call: .
j_call: TRBJ2-2
cdr3_aa: CASSQGSYTGELFF
cdr3_nt: TGTGCCAGCAGTCAGGGCTCCTACACCGGGGAGCTGTTTTTT

v_call: TRBV14
clone_size: .
d_call: .
j_call: TRBJ2-5
cdr3_aa: CASSQLRGETQYF
cdr3_nt: TGTGCCAGCAGCCAACTTCGGGGGGAGACCCAGTACTTC

v_call: TRBV5-1
clone_size: .
d_call: .
j_call: TRBJ2-2
cdr3_aa: CASSGLGNTGELFF
cdr3_nt: TGCGCCAGCAGCGGACTGGGGAACACCGGGGAGCTGTTTTTT

v_call: TRBV12-3/TRBV12-4
clone_size: .
d_call: TRBD1
j_call: TRBJ1-1
cdr3_aa: CASSRGPRTEAFF
cdr3_nt: TGTGCCAGCAGCAGGGGGCCGAGGACTGAAGCTTTCTTT

v_call: TRBV5-6
clone_size: once
d_call: TRBD1
j_call: TRBJ2-1
cdr3_aa: CASSLARTGTNEQFF
cdr3_nt: TGTGCCAGCAGCTTGGCCCGGACAGGGACCAATGAGCAGTTCTTC

v_call: TRBV6-6
clone_size: .
d_call: .
j_call: TRBJ1-4
cdr3_aa: CASSYARNEKLFF
cdr3_nt: TGTGCCAGCAGTTACGCCAGAAATGAAAAACTGTTTTTT

v_call: TRBV5-1
clone_size: .
d_call: .
j_call: TRBJ2-4
cdr3_aa: CASSLAVSSGNIQYF
cdr3_nt: TGCGCCAGCAGCTTGGCGGTTAGCTCTGGAAACATTCAGTACTTC

v_call: TRBV19
clone_size: .
d_call: TRBD2
j_call: TRBJ2-1
cdr3_aa: CASTSVAGGQNEQFF
cdr3_nt: TGTGCCAGTACCTCCGTAGCGGGGGGGCAAAATGAGCAGTTCTTC

v_call: TRBV30
clone_size: .
d_call: .
j_call: TRBJ1-5
cdr3_aa: CAWSARGGQPQHF
cdr3_nt: TGTGCCTGGAGTGCCAGGGGCGGTCAGCCCCAGCATTTT

v_call: TRBV9
clone_size: .
d_call: .
j_call: TRBJ2-7
cdr3_aa: CASSVGDNSYEQYF
cdr3_nt: TGTGCCAGCAGCGTCGGGGACAACTCCTACGAGCAGTACTTC

v_call: TRBV19
clone_size: .
d_call: TRBD1
j_call: TRBJ1-2
cdr3_aa: CASSNLMTGGFGYTF
cdr3_nt: TGTGCCAGTAGCAACCTCATGACAGGGGGCTTTGGCTACACCTTC

v_call: TRBV7-8
clone_size: .
d_call: TRBD1
j_call: TRBJ1-3
cdr3_aa: CASSLPGQGAGGNTIYF
cdr3_nt: TGTGCCAGCAGCTTGCCGGGACAGGGGGCGGGTGGAAACACCATATATTTT

v_call: TRBV5-5
clone_size: .
d_call: .
j_call: TRBJ1-3
cdr3_aa: CASSLIGQGLWNTIYF
cdr3_nt: TGTGCCAGCAGCTTGATAGGGCAGGGATTATGGAACACCATATATTTT

v_call: TRBV11-1
clone_size: .
d_call: .
j_call: TRBJ2-7
cdr3_aa: CASSLAAGTITEQYF
cdr3_nt: TGTGCCAGCAGCTTAGCAGCCGGGACAATCACCGAGCAGTACTTC

v_call: TRBV2
clone_size: once
d_call: TRBD1
j_call: TRBJ1-2
cdr3_aa: CASSGTGNYGYTF
cdr3_nt: TGTGCCAGCAGTGGGACAGGCAACTATGGCTACACCTTC

v_call: TRBV6-1
clone_size: .
d_call: TRBD1
j_call: TRBJ2-3
cdr3_aa: CASSVLTGSSTDTQYF
cdr3_nt: TGTGCCAGCAGTGTCCTGACAGGGTCAAGCACAGATACGCAGTATTTT

v_call: TRBV6-2/TRBV6-3
clone_size: .
d_call: TRBD2
j_call: TRBJ2-1
cdr3_aa: CASSYGLAGRSSYNEQFF
cdr3_nt: TGTGCCAGCAGTTATGGGCTAGCGGGGCGAAGCTCCTACAATGAGCAGTTCTTC

v_call: TRBV29-1
clone_size: few
d_call: TRBD1
j_call: TRBJ1-6
cdr3_aa: CSVVVGDRGCNSPLHF
cdr3_nt: TGCAGCGTTGTTGTGGGGGACAGGGGTTGTAATTCACCCCTCCACTTT

v_call: TRBV5-1
clone_size: .
d_call: TRBD2
j_call: TRBJ2-5
cdr3_aa: CASSRNSGAGETQYF
cdr3_nt: TGCGCCAGCAGCCGTAACAGCGGGGCCGGTGAGACCCAGTACTTC

v_call: TRBV11-2
clone_size: .
d_call: .
j_call: TRBJ2-1
cdr3_aa: CASGKYSYNEQFF
cdr3_nt: TGTGCCAGCGGCAAGTACTCCTACAATGAGCAGTTCTTC

v_call: TRBV4-2
clone_size: .
d_call: .
j_call: TRBJ2-1
cdr3_aa: CASSHDTGTPYNEQFF
cdr3_nt: TGTGCCAGCAGCCACGATACAGGGACGCCCTACAATGAGCAGTTCTTC

v_call: TRBV7-9
clone_size: .
d_call: TRBD1
j_call: TRBJ1-1
cdr3_aa: CASSSGGWGTEAFF
cdr3_nt: TGTGCCAGCAGCTCAGGGGGTTGGGGAACTGAAGCTTTCTTT

v_call: TRBV4-2
clone_size: .
d_call: TRBD1
j_call: TRBJ1-3
cdr3_aa: CATQGELAGNTIYF
cdr3_nt: TGTGCCACCCAGGGGGAATTGGCTGGAAACACCATATATTTT

v_call: TRBV6-2/TRBV6-3
clone_size: .
d_call: .
j_call: TRBJ2-7
cdr3_aa: CASSVGAPYEQYF
cdr3_nt: TGTGCCAGCAGTGTTGGGGCCCCTTACGAGCAGTACTTC

v_call: TRBV6-2/TRBV6-3
clone_size: .
d_call: .
j_call: TRBJ2-7
cdr3_aa: CASSYPSNVYEQYF
cdr3_nt: TGTGCCAGCAGTTACCCGAGCAACGTCTACGAGCAGTACTTC

v_call: TRBV19
clone_size: .
d_call: TRBD1
j_call: TRBJ1-1
cdr3_aa: CASKEPGTVNTEAFF
cdr3_nt: TGTGCCAGCAAAGAGCCCGGGACAGTGAACACTGAAGCTTTCTTT

v_call: TRBV3-1/TRBV3-2
clone_size: .
d_call: .
j_call: TRBJ1-2
cdr3_aa: CASSPRDRGYYGYTF
cdr3_nt: TGTGCCAGCAGCCCCCGAGATCGCGGGTACTATGGCTACACCTTC

v_call: TRBV2
clone_size: .
d_call: .
j_call: TRBJ1-1
cdr3_aa: CASRTGLNTEAFF
cdr3_nt: TGTGCCAGCAGGACAGGTTTGAACACTGAAGCTTTCTTT

v_call: TRBV10-3
clone_size: .
d_call: .
j_call: TRBJ2-5
cdr3_aa: CAISESGGTSWETQYF
cdr3_nt: TGTGCCATCAGTGAGTCAGGGGGTACCTCATGGGAGACCCAGTACTTC

v_call: TRBV7-6
clone_size: .
d_call: TRBD2
j_call: TRBJ2-3
cdr3_aa: CASSPGGGGTDTQYF
cdr3_nt: TGTGCCAGCAGCCCAGGCGGGGGTGGCACAGATACGCAGTATTTT

v_call: TRBV20-1
clone_size: .
d_call: .
j_call: TRBJ2-7
cdr3_aa: CSARRGYEQYF
cdr3_nt: TGCAGTGCCCGGAGAGGCTACGAGCAGTACTTC

v_call: TRBV11-2
clone_size: once
d_call: TRBD2
j_call: TRBJ2-1
cdr3_aa: CASSLVGGWNEQFF
cdr3_nt: TGTGCCAGCAGCTTGGTCGGGGGGTGGAATGAGCAGTTCTTC

v_call: TRBV18
clone_size: .
d_call: .
j_call: TRBJ2-1
cdr3_aa: CASSPNWGGLDEQFF
cdr3_nt: TGTGCCAGCTCACCCAACTGGGGGGGCCTGGATGAGCAGTTCTTC

v_call: TRBV27
clone_size: .
d_call: TRBD1
j_call: TRBJ1-2
cdr3_aa: CARGRTGGVYGYTF
cdr3_nt: TGTGCCAGGGGACGGACAGGAGGGGTTTATGGCTACACCTTC

v_call: TRBV9
clone_size: once
d_call: TRBD1
j_call: TRBJ1-1
cdr3_aa: CASSVAGTGYSNTEAFF
cdr3_nt: TGTGCCAGCAGCGTAGCAGGGACAGGTTATTCGAACACTGAAGCTTTCTTT

v_call: TRBV9
clone_size: .
d_call: .
j_call: TRBJ1-1
cdr3_aa: CASSVDSGGIEAFF
cdr3_nt: TGTGCCAGCAGCGTCGATAGCGGGGGAATTGAAGCTTTCTTT

v_call: TRBV20-1
clone_size: .
d_call: .
j_call: TRBJ2-7
cdr3_aa: CSASVGGYEQYF
cdr3_nt: TGCAGTGCTAGTGTCGGGGGCTACGAGCAGTACTTC

v_call: TRBV12-3/TRBV12-4
clone_size: .
d_call: .
j_call: TRBJ2-4
cdr3_aa: CASTNQNIQYF
cdr3_nt: TGTGCCAGCACTAACCAAAACATTCAGTACTTC

v_call: TRBV10-2
clone_size: .
d_call: .
j_call: TRBJ1-2
cdr3_aa: CASSEVYENYGYTF
cdr3_nt: TGCGCCAGCAGTGAGGTGTACGAGAACTATGGCTACACCTTC

v_call: TRBV7-2
clone_size: .
d_call: TRBD2
j_call: TRBJ2-1
cdr3_aa: CASSLVTSGGYNEQFF
cdr3_nt: TGTGCCAGCAGCTTAGTAACTAGCGGGGGATACAATGAGCAGTTCTTC

v_call: TRBV19
clone_size: .
d_call: .
j_call: TRBJ2-7
cdr3_aa: CASSTSPQGQDLLYEQYF
cdr3_nt: TGTGCCAGTAGTACTTCACCTCAGGGGCAGGACCTCCTCTACGAGCAGTACTTC

v_call: TRBV6-5
clone_size: .
d_call: .
j_call: TRBJ1-5
cdr3_aa: CASRPGFNNQPQHF
cdr3_nt: TGTGCCAGCAGGCCAGGTTTTAACAATCAGCCCCAGCATTTT

v_call: TRBV12-3/TRBV12-4
clone_size: .
d_call: .
j_call: TRBJ1-5
cdr3_aa: CASSLSEDQPQHF
cdr3_nt: TGTGCCAGCAGTTTGTCAGAGGATCAGCCCCAGCATTTT